Shown below are 14 T cell receptor beta chains from a single sample sequenced in a study of human T cells and chemical hapten exposure. As for time point: patch test 1, 2 weeks after DPC sensitization. Specified treatment: therapeutic diphenylcyclopropenone sensitization with weekly scalp DPC. TCRdb processed the RACE reads anew with MiXCR; each CDR3 protein has one entry. The sample shows some 380,000 distinct CDR3 sequences, 4% to 5.5% of them seen only once. The sequenced sample was whole blood, obtained in connection with sensitization to the hapten diphenylcyclopropenone (DPC). The receptors shown here come from a woman in her fifties or sixties with alopecia areata. Some clones in this sample may be carry-over from other donors' samples.

The rearrangement links TRBV10-3 to TRBJ2-1; 10 nucleotides match TRBD2. The CDR3 is made up of 16 amino acids. V shed 2 bases, J shed 5 bases, and the junction held 6 bases outside the gene matches. CDR1 and CDR2 from the germline V gene are ENHRY and SYGVKD. Written as DNA, the CDR3 is TGTGCCATCAGTGAGAGGAGCGGGGGGGAAGACAATGAGCAGTTCTTC. Translated: CAISERSGGEDNEQFF.

This clonotype has a handful of counts. As DNA, the CDR3 is TGTGCCAGCACGTTCCTCGTCGGGGCCTACGAGCAGTACTTC. This codes for CASTFLVGAYEQYF. The chain recombines TRBV6-1 with TRBJ2-7; tentative D call: TRBD2 (5 bases). Germline V gene lookup returns CDR1 MNHNS and CDR2 SASEGT. Trimming took 7 bases from V and 2 from J, leaving 15 bases between them. CDR3 length: 14 residues.

This clonotype was seen a few times. The V and J genes are TRBV6-6 and TRBJ2-7, with D possibly TRBD1 on 5 matching bases. There are 15 residues in the CDR3. V gave up 3 bases and J gave up 0 bases, with 12 bases separating them. The germline CDR1 and CDR2 sequences are MNHNY and SVGAGI (reference sequence). CDR3 protein: CASSYGAASSYEQYF. The CDR3 bases are TGTGCCAGCAGTTATGGGGCCGCATCCTCCTACGAGCAGTACTTC.

This clonotype occurred many times. CDR3 amino acids: CASSLAARGGELFF. In DNA form, the CDR3 reads TGTGCCAGCAGCTTGGCGGCCAGGGGCGGGGAGCTGTTTTTT. This chain links TRBV5-6 with TRBJ2-2; a weak D match, TRBD1 (6 bases). CDR1 and CDR2 (germline): SGHDT, YYEEEE. This CDR3 contains 14 residues. Trimming left V 0 bases short and J 7 bases short, with 10 bases between.

This sequence joins TRBV6-1 and TRBJ2-7; D unclear. Deletions cut 3 bases from V and 3 bases from J, with 9 bases between. This CDR3 contains 13 residues. Germline V gene data show CDR1 as MNHNS and CDR2 as SASEGT. The CDR3 loop reads CASSDPPYYEQYF. In DNA, the CDR3 is TGTGCCAGCAGTGACCCCCCATACTACGAGCAGTACTTC.

This clonotype was detected a few times. Given the absence of the conserved phenylalanine or tryptophan at the CDR3 end, a read error is likely. This chain uses TRBV6-2 or TRBV6-3 with TRBJ2-4, with D tentatively TRBD1 (6 bases). V was cut by 6 bases and J by 2 bases, with 11 bases left in between. The germline gives CDR1 MNHEY, CDR2 SVGEGT. This CDR3 is 14 amino acids long. This CDR3 is CASRQGRTKNIQYI. DNA for the CDR3: TGTGCCAGCAGACAGGGTCGGACCAAAAACATTCAGTACATC.

In this sample, this clonotype turned up once. A much bigger clone sits one base away, suggesting this may be a read error. No conserved phenylalanine or tryptophan is present at the end of the CDR3, so a read error is the likely explanation. V and J are TRBV7-9 and TRBJ1-1; D may be TRBD1 (5 bases). The CDR3 extends over 12 amino acids. From germline, CDR1 is SEHNR and CDR2 FQNEAQ (reference sequence). Deletions cut 7 bases from V and 3 bases from J, with 9 bases between. The CDR3 sequence is CASKTGYTEAFL. CDR3 DNA: TGTGCCAGCAAAACAGGTTACACTGAAGCTTTCCTT.

For this clonotype: A much larger clone sits a single nucleotide away, making a read error possible. V and J are TRBV29-1 and TRBJ2-1; D possibly corresponds to TRBD2 (6 bases). Germline values: CDR1 SQVTM, CDR2 ANQGSEA. CDR3 length: 12 amino acids. The CDR3 reads CSLSQDYNGQFF. The CDR3 DNA reads TGCAGCTTATCACAGGACTACAATGGGCAGTTCTTC.

This clonotype was found many times. This chain uses TRBV28 with TRBJ2-4; 8 nucleotides match TRBD1. With 4 bases clipped from V and 5 bases from J, the junction kept 7 bases outside the gene matches. The CDR3 covers 15 residues. Germline CDR1 reads MDHEN; CDR2 reads SYDVKM. CDR3 sequence (DNA): TGTGCCAGCAGTTCCGGAGGACAGGGCGAAAACATTCAGTACTTC. Its protein product is CASSSGGQGENIQYF.

There are many counts of this clonotype. The chain is built from TRBV29-1 and TRBJ1-1; no definite D call. This CDR3 comprises 14 residues. Germline V gives CDR1 SQVTM, CDR2 ANQGSEA. Trimming left V 2 bases short and J 1 base short, with 11 bases between. The CDR3 protein is CSVEIAGRNTEAFF. CDR3 nucleotides: TGCAGCGTTGAAATCGCCGGCAGGAACACTGAAGCTTTCTTT.

In its sample, this clonotype was seen many times. The chain links TRBV4-3 to TRBJ2-3; TRBD2 matches 9 bases. J gave up 4 bases and V 3 bases, and 11 bases lay outside the gene matches. Germline loops: CDR1 LGHNA, CDR2 YSLEER. The CDR3 has 17 amino acids. The CDR3 region is CASSQDLAGEVADTQYF. Here the CDR3 DNA reads TGCGCCAGCAGCCAGGACTTAGCGGGAGAGGTGGCAGATACGCAGTATTTT.

A few counts support this clonotype. The chain combines TRBV3-1 with TRBJ2-7; no definite D call. Trimming shortened V by 0 bases and J by 7 bases, and 16 bases separated the two germline ends. The CDR3 loop spans 15 amino acids. Germline-derived CDR1 and CDR2 are LGHDT and YNNKEL (reference sequence). In nucleotides, the CDR3 is TGTGCCAGCAGCCAAGATCTGGGCCTCCGCGAGGAGCAGTACTTC. Its translation: CASSQDLGLREEQYF.

The chain links TRBV20-1 to TRBJ2-4; D possibly matches TRBD1 or TRBD2 (5 bases each). The CDR3 sequence is 19 residues long. Germline V lookup: CDR1 DFQATT, CDR2 SNEGSKA (reference sequence). The V gene lost 3 bases and the J gene lost 0 bases, with 24 bases spanning the gap. The CDR3 reads CSASTNPEVMGPAKNIQYF. As DNA, the CDR3 is TGCAGTGCTAGCACCAACCCGGAGGTGATGGGACCAGCCAAAAACATTCAGTACTTC.

The sample holds many counts of this clonotype. V usage is TRBV29-1 and J usage is TRBJ2-1; 9 positions match TRBD1. V lost 6 bases to trimming and J lost 7 bases; unmatched junction nucleotides: 19. This CDR3 contains 17 residues. The germline CDR1 and CDR2 sequences are SQVTM and ANQGSEA. The CDR3 reads CSVEILGPGQGGNEQFF. The CDR3 DNA reads TGCAGCGTCGAAATTCTCGGGCCGGGACAGGGAGGGAATGAGCAGTTCTTC.